Each of the 31 T cell receptor beta chains below was sequenced from the same sample in a study of blood T cells in healthy people across ages. Together with a sample-barcoded 5' primer, a J-beta primer mix was included in a second PCR lasting about 6 to 11 cycles. TCRdb re-derived calls from the 5' RACE reads in MiXCR, one entry per CDR3 protein. This table has 780,000 or so distinct CDR3 sequences, approximately 60% appearing once. Source material: blood. The receptors were sampled from a man aged 35 to 55 in good health.

The chain couples TRBV9 to TRBJ2-3; TRBD1 is a possible D gene (5 bases). Per the germline V gene, CDR1 is SGDLS and CDR2 is YYNGEE. The CDR3 runs 15 residues. The germline V and J ends were trimmed by 0 bases and 2 bases, with 10 bases remaining between them. The CDR3 protein is CASSVGGQNTDTQYF. The CDR3 nucleotides read TGTGCCAGCAGCGTAGGCGGACAAAACACAGATACGCAGTATTTT.

The genes are TRBV20-1 and TRBJ2-7; maybe TRBD1 (6 bases). The end of the DNA fits TRBJ2-1 better, so the J call may be wrong. Germline CDR1 DFQATT, CDR2 SNEGSKA (reference sequence). CDR3 length: 13 amino acids. CDR3 sequence reads: CSAPTNRVDEQFF. CDR3 coding DNA: TGCAGTGCTCCTACTAACAGGGTCGATGAGCAGTTCTTC.

V gene TRBV6-2 or TRBV6-3 combines with J gene TRBJ2-7; D gene unclear. CDR1 and CDR2 (germline): MNHEY, SVGEGT. V was trimmed by 7 bases and J by 0 bases, leaving 13 bases between them. The CDR3 length is 14 residues. The chain's CDR3 is CASTDDGYSYEQYF. The CDR3, as DNA: TGTGCCAGCACTGACGACGGATACTCCTACGAGCAGTACTTC.

CDR3 coding DNA: TGTGCCAGCAGTTACCGGACCGACGACGAGCAGTACTTC. It specifies CASSYRTDDEQYF. J is TRBJ2-4 and V is TRBV6-2 or TRBV6-3, with D unclear. The J call is uncertain, as TRBJ2-7 better fits the DNA end. Germline CDR1 and CDR2: MNHEY and SVGEGT. This CDR3 spans 13 amino acids.

The chain links TRBV28 to TRBJ1-1; no clear D gene. Germline CDR1 reads MDHEN; CDR2 reads SYDVKM. Trimming took 5 bases from V and 2 from J, leaving 12 bases between them. The CDR3 length is 14 residues. The CDR3: CASSPAGDNTEAFF. The CDR3 DNA reads TGTGCCAGCAGTCCCGCGGGAGATAACACTGAAGCTTTCTTT. The variable domain in full, completed from reference TRBV28 and TRBJ1-1, reads DVKVTQSSRYLVKRTGEKVFLECVQDMDHENMFWYRQDPGLGLRLIYFSYDVKMKEKGDIPEGYSVSREKKERFSLILESASTNQTSMYLCASSPAGDNTEAFFGQGTRLTVV.

The genes are TRBV6-2 or TRBV6-3 and TRBJ2-5; D remains unclear. V gave up 7 bases and J gave up 0 bases, with 9 bases separating them. The CDR3 contains 13 residues. Germline-derived CDR1 and CDR2 are MNHEY and SVGEGT. The CDR3 sequence: CASTGVYQETQYF. CDR3 DNA: TGTGCCAGCACTGGGGTGTACCAAGAGACCCAGTACTTC.

The chain combines TRBV7-3 with TRBJ2-6, with 8 bases matching TRBD2. The CDR3 runs to 17 residues. The J segment lost 2 bases and the V segment lost 5 bases, leaving 8 bases of the junction unmatched. The germline gives CDR1 SGHTA, CDR2 FQGTGA. The CDR3 protein is CASSTQRGGAGANVLTF. In DNA, the CDR3 is TGTGCCAGCAGCACTCAACGGGGGGGTGCTGGGGCCAACGTCCTGACTTTC.

The gene calls are TRBV28 and TRBJ2-7; 7 bases align to TRBD1. The length of the CDR3 is 16 residues. Germline loops: CDR1 MDHEN, CDR2 SYDVKM. V shed 2 bases, J shed 4 bases, and the junction held 11 bases outside the gene matches. CDR3 in DNA: TGTGCCAGCAGTTTAAACCGTAGGACAGGCGGGTACGAGCAGTACTTC. Its translation: CASSLNRRTGGYEQYF.

Only a few counts were recorded for this clonotype. The chain recombines TRBV6-5 with TRBJ1-1; tentative D call: TRBD1 (5 bases). The germline V and J ends were trimmed by 6 bases and 4 bases, with 15 bases remaining between them. The CDR3 length is 14 residues. Germline V lookup: CDR1 MNHEY, CDR2 SVGAGI. CDR3 amino acids: CASRYDQGPTEAFF. Here the CDR3 DNA reads TGTGCCAGCAGGTACGACCAGGGCCCCACTGAAGCTTTCTTT.

The genes are TRBV7-9 and TRBJ2-4; maybe TRBD2 (6 bases). Trimming took 5 bases from V and 2 from J, leaving 16 bases between them. Germline values: CDR1 SEHNR, CDR2 FQNEAQ (reference sequence). The CDR3 is 16 residues long. CDR3 sequence (DNA): TGTGCCAGCAGCCCCTTTTTAGCGGCAACCAAAAACATTCAGTACTTC. Protein: CASSPFLAATKNIQYF.

The genes are TRBV6-1 and TRBJ2-5; the D gene is possibly TRBD1 (5 bases). Germline V lookup: CDR1 MNHNS, CDR2 SASEGT. Trimming removed 1 base at V and 5 bases at J, with 20 bases between. This CDR3 is 17 amino acids long. CDR3 protein: CASSEVGTGVSIETQYF. The DNA of the CDR3 is TGTGCCAGCAGTGAAGTTGGCACAGGCGTGAGTATCGAGACCCAGTACTTC.

In this sample, this clonotype turned up a few times. The CDR3 nucleotides read TGTGCCAGCAGCCAACGTAACATGAACACTGAAGCTTTCTTT. It translates to CASSQRNMNTEAFF. This chain joins TRBV3-1 and TRBJ1-1; no definite D call. Deletions cut 2 bases from V and 0 bases from J, with 7 bases between. Germline CDR1 is LGHDT and CDR2 is YNNKEL (reference sequence). The CDR3 extends over 14 amino acids.

This clonotype has a single count. V is TRBV28 and J is TRBJ1-6; 10 bases are shared with TRBD1. The CDR3 has 15 residues. V lost 3 bases, J lost 6 bases, and 2 bases stayed unmatched. The germline CDR1 and CDR2 sequences are MDHEN and SYDVKM. The CDR3: CASSFGTGVNSPLHF. CDR3 bases: TGTGCCAGCAGTTTCGGGACAGGGGTTAATTCACCCCTCCACTTT.

The chain has TRBV12-3 or TRBV12-4 and TRBJ2-5, with 7 positions matching TRBD2. Trimming at V came to 6 bases and at J to 7 bases, leaving 14 bases not matched to a gene. The CDR3 sequence is 15 residues long. CDR3: CASRASGMGLGTQYF. CDR3 in DNA: TGTGCCAGCAGGGCCAGCGGGATGGGGTTGGGGACCCAGTACTTC.

With respect to this clonotype: At one end, the junction sequence differs from germline, possibly due to a read error. The J gene is TRBJ2-7, the V gene TRBV5-1; no clear D gene. The CDR3 runs 14 residues. Germline CDR1 SGHRS, CDR2 YFSETQ. The CDR3 bases are TGCGCCAGCAACTTGGATCAGACCTCCTACGAGCAGTACTTC. It translates to CASNLDQTSYEQYF.

The chain uses TRBV12-3 or TRBV12-4 and TRBJ2-2, with 13 positions matching TRBD2. Trimming at V came to 5 bases and at J to 4 bases, leaving 4 bases not matched to a gene. The CDR3 runs to 16 residues. This chain's CDR3 is CASSRLAGGLTGELFF. As DNA, the CDR3 is TGTGCCAGCAGTAGACTAGCGGGGGGACTCACCGGGGAGCTGTTTTTT.

This sequence joins TRBV20-1 and TRBJ2-5; TRBD2 matches 12 bases. The CDR3 extends over 15 amino acids. Trimming cost V 5 bases and J 2 bases; bases outside gene matches: 6. The germline V gene encodes CDR1 DFQATT and CDR2 SNEGSKA (reference sequence). The CDR3 loop is CSAYRTSGVQETQYF. CDR3 nucleotides: TGCAGTGCTTATAGGACTAGCGGGGTGCAAGAGACCCAGTACTTC.

V and J are TRBV6-1 and TRBJ1-2, with 8 bases identical to TRBD1. The length of the CDR3 is 14 residues. With V trimmed by 1 base and J by 6 bases, 4 bases remained unmatched. CDR1 is MNHNS, CDR2 SASEGT, per germline. Here the CDR3 DNA reads TGTGCCAGCAGTGAAGAGGCAGGGGGCAATGGCTACACCTTC. Residues: CASSEEAGGNGYTF.

The gene calls are TRBV20-1 and TRBJ2-1; D is unresolved. The ends were cut back, 6 bases at V and 7 bases at J, with 7 bases in the middle. The germline gives CDR1 DFQATT, CDR2 SNEGSKA (reference sequence). The CDR3 totals 10 residues. CDR3 bases: TGCAGTGCCGCACGTAATGAGCAGTTCTTC. This sequence encodes CSAARNEQFF.

V is TRBV20-1 and J is TRBJ1-2; D unresolved. The CDR3 is 14 amino acids. The ends were cut back, 8 bases at V and 6 bases at J, with 22 bases in the middle. The V gene's germline CDR1 is DFQATT and CDR2 SNEGSKA (reference sequence). The CDR3 loop reads CSCQQIGAMHGYTF. DNA for the CDR3: TGCAGTTGTCAACAAATAGGAGCTATGCATGGCTACACCTTC.

This chain uses TRBV4-2 with TRBJ2-7, with D unresolved. Trimming left V 1 base short and J 2 bases short, with 12 bases between. The CDR3 runs to 15 residues. The germline V gene encodes CDR1 LGHNA and CDR2 YNFKEQ. The CDR3 sequence: CASSQGIAATYEQYF. CDR3 coding DNA: TGTGCCAGCAGCCAAGGAATAGCTGCTACCTACGAGCAGTACTTC.

This rearrangement joins TRBV7-8 to TRBJ2-3; D uncertain. The CDR3 extends over 16 amino acids. Between the trimmed V and J ends, which lost 5 bases and 0 bases, there was a span of 15 bases. CDR1 and CDR2 from the germline V gene are SGHVS and FQNEAQ. CDR3 protein: CASSRGIGRSTDTQYF. CDR3 nucleotide sequence: TGTGCCAGCAGCCGTGGCATTGGACGCAGCACAGATACGCAGTATTTT.

The gene calls are TRBV6-5 and TRBJ2-3; 12 bases line up with TRBD2. Germline loops: CDR1 MNHEY, CDR2 SVGAGI. J was trimmed by 2 bases and V by 5 bases; bases with no gene match: 2. This CDR3 is 15 amino acids long. CDR3 DNA sequence: TGTGCCAGCAGTCTAGCGGGAGGGGTCACAGATACGCAGTATTTT. Translation: CASSLAGGVTDTQYF.

The rearrangement links TRBV6-6 to TRBJ1-5, with 7 bases fitting TRBD1. Germline V gives CDR1 MNHNY, CDR2 SVGAGI (reference sequence). J was trimmed by 8 bases and V by 2 bases; bases with no gene match: 15. The CDR3 loop spans 17 amino acids. The CDR3 reads CASSYKMGQSLLKPQHF. CDR3 DNA sequence: TGTGCCAGCAGTTACAAGATGGGACAGTCTCTCTTGAAGCCCCAGCATTTT.

This chain links TRBV10-2 with TRBJ2-4; D is perhaps TRBD1 (6 bases). The V gene lost 7 bases and the J gene lost 1 base, with 17 bases spanning the gap. The germline V gene has CDR1 WSHSY and CDR2 SAAADI. The CDR3 covers 16 residues. DNA of the CDR3: TGCGCCAGCATTAAAGAGTGGGGGCTGGCCAAAAACATTCAGTACTTC. It codes for CASIKEWGLAKNIQYF.

This chain connects TRBV20-1 to TRBJ2-7; 9 positions match TRBD2. The length of the CDR3 is 15 residues. J lost 7 bases, V lost 0 bases, and 10 bases had no gene match. Germline V gene data show CDR1 as DFQATT and CDR2 as SNEGSKA (reference sequence). The CDR3 bases are TGCAGTGCTAGAGATATTAGCGGGAGACACAATGAGCAGTACTTC. It codes for CSARDISGRHNEQYF.

This clonotype was seen a few times. The V gene is TRBV10-3, the J gene TRBJ2-7, with TRBD1 identical over 7 bases. Trimming took 1 base from V and 3 from J; bases not matched to a gene: 3. The CDR3 is made up of 14 amino acids. From germline, CDR1 is ENHRY and CDR2 SYGVKD. The DNA of the CDR3 is TGTGCCATCAGTGAGTACAGGGGAATCTACGAGCAGTACTTC. It specifies CAISEYRGIYEQYF.

The rearrangement joins TRBV6-5 to TRBJ2-7, with a tentative D call TRBD1 (6 bases). The V end lost 6 bases, the J end lost 5 bases, and 14 bases lay between the germline ends. The CDR3 spans 13 residues. Germline lookup yields CDR1 MNHEY and CDR2 SVGAGI. In nucleotides, the CDR3 is TGTGCCAGCAGCCCTTTCGGGACAAACGAGCAGTACTTC. Its translation is CASSPFGTNEQYF.

The chain couples TRBV6-6 to TRBJ1-4; D is unresolved. Germline loops: CDR1 MNHNY, CDR2 SVGAGI (reference sequence). Trimming removed 8 bases from V and 5 bases from J, with 12 bases in between. The CDR3 totals 13 residues. CDR3 coding DNA: TGTGCCAGCGGAAAGTTGAAAAATGAAAAACTGTTTTTT. It specifies CASGKLKNEKLFF.

The J gene is TRBJ2-5, the V gene TRBV20-1; tentative D call: TRBD1 (5 bases). Germline V lookup: CDR1 DFQATT, CDR2 SNEGSKA (reference sequence). The CDR3 has 13 amino acids. V was pared by 4 bases and J by 2 bases, with 11 bases between. The CDR3 nucleotides are TGCAGTGCTATTAAAACAGGACAAGAGACCCAGTACTTC. Its protein product is CSAIKTGQETQYF.

A few counts support this clonotype. The chain links TRBV6-5 to TRBJ2-7; tentatively, D is TRBD1 (5 bases). The V gene's germline CDR1 is MNHEY and CDR2 SVGAGI. V gave up 5 bases and J gave up 7 bases, with 18 bases separating them. The CDR3 contains 14 residues. The CDR3, as DNA: TGTGCCAGCAGTCCAAGGGGCAGGGTGGATGAGCAGTACTTC. It translates to CASSPRGRVDEQYF.